This is a list of T cell receptor beta chains from one sample in a study of neurological immune-mediated disorders. TCRdb fed the 5' RACE reads into MiXCR, producing one record per CDR3 protein. Of approximately 28,000 distinct CDR3 sequences detected, approximately 15% appear once; the ten largest clones hold less than 5.5%. The sample taken for sequencing was CD4+ T cells from blood. The source of these receptors is a female donor with HTLV-1-associated myelopathy (HAM/TSP). Both conserved end residues are part of each CDR3. Each record gives: V gene, CDR3 length, J gene, CDR3 protein.

TRBV10-3	13	TRBJ1-6	CAISESGDSPLHF
TRBV20-1	16	TRBJ1-6	CSAGEADRGDNSPLHF
TRBV3-1	14	TRBJ2-5	CASSQNQRQETQYF
TRBV2	14	TRBJ2-1	CASSLDRGVDEQFF
TRBV29-1	14	TRBJ2-2	CSVVQGGNTGELFF
TRBV4-2	16	TRBJ2-4	CASSPGGAGDKNIQYF
TRBV7-9	15	TRBJ1-6	CASSLVSPLNSPLHF
TRBV10-3	13	TRBJ1-2	CAISEGGDYGYTF
TRBV20-1	17	TRBJ2-2	CSAKPGLAGGDTEDLFF
TRBV20-1	14	TRBJ2-5	CSAQPAEMAETQYF
TRBV7-2	15	TRBJ2-7	CASSWTSGGSYEQYF
TRBV5-1	15	TRBJ1-1	CASSSQGARNTEAFF
TRBV20-1	11	TRBJ2-1	CSAFGTQGQFF
TRBV29-1	12	TRBJ2-7	CSVATGAYEQYF
TRBV5-1	13	TRBJ2-3	CASRTREGDTQYF
TRBV5-1	15	TRBJ1-2	CASSLGDNTGYGYTF
TRBV5-5	14	TRBJ2-3	CASSFLAGADTQYF
TRBV20-1	12	TRBJ1-2	CSASGGLYGYTF
TRBV24-1	14	TRBJ2-2	CATSDGAYTGELFF
TRBV6-2/TRBV6-3	15	TRBJ1-2	CASSPRMGEFGGYTF
TRBV6-5	15	TRBJ2-7	CASSYDWSSLYEQYF
TRBV6-2/TRBV6-3	14	TRBJ2-5	CASSGSTIQETQYF
TRBV5-1	13	TRBJ2-3	CASSCKGGDTQYF
TRBV20-1	15	TRBJ2-1	CSASPNGGPYNEQFF
TRBV20-1	14	TRBJ2-5	CSASLRRGEETQYF
TRBV7-2	16	TRBJ2-3	CASSRLTDSRKDTQYF
TRBV25-1	13	TRBJ1-1	CASQDRVNTEAFF
TRBV19	14	TRBJ1-1	CASNEAGRGTEAFF
TRBV5-1	21	TRBJ1-6	CASSFYICSARAGTGDSPLHF
TRBV7-2	13	TRBJ1-6	CASTWDRNSPLHF
TRBV20-1	13	TRBJ2-3	CSAPSGSTDTQYF
TRBV6-6	14	TRBJ2-2	CASSSPQTPGELFF
TRBV7-2	13	TRBJ1-1	CASSLVAEAEAFF
TRBV6-5	15	TRBJ2-3	CASSNLIGGADTQYF
TRBV5-1	15	TRBJ2-5	CASTVYGGVGETQYF
TRBV7-2	15	TRBJ2-7	CASSLEGPGGPEQYF
TRBV19	18	TRBJ2-7	CASNRWKAGGRSSYEQYF
TRBV5-1	14	TRBJ1-2	CASSLVQGADGYTF
TRBV3-1	12	TRBJ2-5	CASSRPQETQYF
TRBV7-2	14	TRBJ2-1	CASSKRLDNNEQFF
TRBV20-1	14	TRBJ2-2	CSALISGDTGELFF
TRBV15	13	TRBJ2-7	CATSRGGLYEQYF
TRBV28	18	TRBJ1-5	CASSFLSLRGPGNKPQHF
TRBV28	12	TRBJ2-7	CASSWRGVEQYF
TRBV20-1	14	TRBJ1-5	CSASVTDSNQPQHF
TRBV28	14	TRBJ1-2	CASRKGGGNYGYTF
TRBV20-1	12	TRBJ1-2	CSAKTGGYGYTF
TRBV4-1	15	TRBJ1-3	CASSPGVQPGNTIYF
TRBV5-1	14	TRBJ1-6	CASSYSGLNSPLHF
TRBV7-2	12	TRBJ1-1	CASSLDRVEAFF
TRBV29-1	16	TRBJ2-7	CSVEWGVAGALNEQYF
TRBV4-2	16	TRBJ2-2	CASSQERLAATGELFF
TRBV20-1	14	TRBJ2-7	CSAGQAGGLYEQYF
TRBV15	13	TRBJ1-6	CATRARYNSPLHF